This T cell receptor (beta chain) was identified in a study of blood T cell repertoires in COVID-19. In the study overall: Spain, Italy and the United States supplied samples that represented acute and convalescent COVID-19. PBMCs, B-cell-depleted T cells, or T cells were the source of the cDNA or gDNA that made up the material.

V lost 3 bases and J lost 0, with 19 bases in between. Germline CDR1 is MNHEY and CDR2 is SMNVEV (reference sequence). This CDR3 is 18 amino acids long. Study processing details: Reference gene primer amplification in the assay estimated nucleated cell counts. Clones were read by immunoSEQ multiplex PCR, and TCRdb kept only the in-frame ones, dropping some. V, J and clone size were drawn from that table, and D and trimming were deduced from the DNA. Of 100,000 to 150,000 clones in the sample, 80% to 90% were seen once. The chain uses TRBV27 and TRBJ2-3, with a possible D match to TRBD1 (5 bases). The origin of this receptor is a woman between 45 and 65 years old with active or convalescent COVID-19. Sequenced material: peripheral blood. For the CDR3, the DNA is TGTGCCAGCAGTTTTGGGTCAGGAAAAGGGGCTAGCACAGATACGCAGTATTTT. Translated, it gives CASSFGSGKGASTDTQYF.